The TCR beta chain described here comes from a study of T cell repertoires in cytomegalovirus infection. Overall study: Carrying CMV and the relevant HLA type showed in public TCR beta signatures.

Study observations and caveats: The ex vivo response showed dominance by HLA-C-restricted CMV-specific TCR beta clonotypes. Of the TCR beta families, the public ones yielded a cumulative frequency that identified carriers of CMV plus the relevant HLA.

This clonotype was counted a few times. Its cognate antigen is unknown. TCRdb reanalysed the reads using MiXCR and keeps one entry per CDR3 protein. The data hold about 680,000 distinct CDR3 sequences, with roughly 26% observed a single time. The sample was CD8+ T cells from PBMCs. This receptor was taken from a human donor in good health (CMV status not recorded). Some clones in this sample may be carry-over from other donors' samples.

DNA of the CDR3: TGCAGTGCCCTCGACAGGGACGCCGGGGAGCTGTTTTTT. Residues: CSALDRDAGELFF. This chain uses TRBV20-1 with TRBJ2-2, with 7 bases aligning to TRBD1. The trim removed 6 bases at V and 6 bases at J, leaving 7 bases unmatched. The germline gives CDR1 DFQATT, CDR2 SNEGSKA (reference sequence). This CDR3 has 13 amino acids.